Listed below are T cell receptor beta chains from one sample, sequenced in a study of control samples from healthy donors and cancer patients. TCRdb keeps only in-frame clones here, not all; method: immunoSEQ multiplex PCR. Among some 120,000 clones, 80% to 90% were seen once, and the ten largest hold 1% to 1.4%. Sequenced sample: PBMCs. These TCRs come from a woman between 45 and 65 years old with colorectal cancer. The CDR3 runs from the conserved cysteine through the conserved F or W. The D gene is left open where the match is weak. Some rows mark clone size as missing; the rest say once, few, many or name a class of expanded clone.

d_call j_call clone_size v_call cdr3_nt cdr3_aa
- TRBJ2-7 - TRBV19 TGTGCCAGTAGTGAGGTTTCCCTCCCGAACTACGAGCAGTACTTC CASSEVSLPNYEQYF
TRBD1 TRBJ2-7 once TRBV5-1 TGCGCCAGCAGCACCGAGGACTGGACAGGGGGAAGCGAGCAGTACTTC CASSTEDWTGGSEQYF
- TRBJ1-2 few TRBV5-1 TGCGCCAGCAGCTGGTTTGCAAACATTAACTATGGCTACACCTTC CASSWFANINYGYTF
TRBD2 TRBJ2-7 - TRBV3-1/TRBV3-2 TGTGCCAGCAGCCCGGGACTAGGGATTTACGAGCAGTACTTC CASSPGLGIYEQYF
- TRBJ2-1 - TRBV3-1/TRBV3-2 TGTGCCAGCAGCCAGGGGCAGGGGGGTCGTGAGCAGTTCTTC CASSQGQGGREQFF
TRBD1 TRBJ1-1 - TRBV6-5 TGTGCCAGCAGTAAGGACAGGGCTGATACTGAAGCTTTCTTT CASSKDRADTEAFF
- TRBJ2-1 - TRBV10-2 TGCGCCAGCAGTGAGTCCTGGGGATATGAGCAGTTCTTC CASSESWGYEQFF
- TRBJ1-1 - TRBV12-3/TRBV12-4 TGTGCCAGCATCCGGGGTGGCACTGAAGCTTTCTTT CASIRGGTEAFF
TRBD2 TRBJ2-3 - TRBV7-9 TGTGCCAGCAGCTTATCTAGCGGGTCCACAGATACGCAGTATTTT CASSLSSGSTDTQYF
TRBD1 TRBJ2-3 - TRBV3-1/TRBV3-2 TGTGCCAGCAGCCAAGCAGGGGGTGAAAGAGATACGCAGTATTTT CASSQAGGERDTQYF
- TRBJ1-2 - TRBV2 TGTGCCAGCAGTGAAACAGCGAACTATGGCTACACCTTC CASSETANYGYTF
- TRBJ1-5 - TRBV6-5 TGTGCCAGCAGAAGTAGCAATCAGCCCCAGCATTTT CASRSSNQPQHF
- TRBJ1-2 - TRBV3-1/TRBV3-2 TGTGCCAGCAGCCCCCGGGAGGGAAGAGGCTACACCTTC CASSPREGRGYTF
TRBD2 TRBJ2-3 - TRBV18 TGTGCCAGCTCACCCCTAGCGGGAGTAACAGATACGCAGTATTTT CASSPLAGVTDTQYF
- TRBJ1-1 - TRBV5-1 TGCGCCAGCAGCTTGGGTGGGGTAGAGAACACTGAAGCTTTCTTT CASSLGGVENTEAFF
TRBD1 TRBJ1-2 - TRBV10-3 TGTGCCATCAGTATAGACAGGGTTGGCTACACCTTC CAISIDRVGYTF
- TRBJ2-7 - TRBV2 TGTGCCAGCAGTGTAGTACGCATGTTTGCGGAGCAGTACTTC CASSVVRMFAEQYF
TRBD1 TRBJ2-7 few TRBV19 TGTGCCAGTAGTAAAACAGGGGGCCTCGAGCAGTACTTC CASSKTGGLEQYF
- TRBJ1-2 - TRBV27 TGTGCCAGCAGTTTATGGGGACCCCGGGACACCTATAACTATGGCTACACCTTC CASSLWGPRDTYNYGYTF
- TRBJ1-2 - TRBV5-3 TGTGCCAGAAGGTATAGTTGGGGTGGCTACACCTTC CARRYSWGGYTF
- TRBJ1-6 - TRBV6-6 TGTGCCAGCAGCACCCAGGGGTCCAATTCACCCCTCCACTTT CASSTQGSNSPLHF
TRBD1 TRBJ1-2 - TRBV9 TGTGCCAGCAGCGGAGGGACAGGGGCGAACTATGGCTACACCTTC CASSGGTGANYGYTF
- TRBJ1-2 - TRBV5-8 TGTGCCAGCAGCTTGGCTCCCGTGGGCGGTTGGATGAGTGGCTACACCTTC CASSLAPVGGWMSGYTF
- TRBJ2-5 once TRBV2 TGTGCCAGCAGTCGAGAGACCCAGTACTTC CASSRETQYF
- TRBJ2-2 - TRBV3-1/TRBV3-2 TGTGCCAGCAGCCAAGACCACAGGGAGCTGTTTTTT CASSQDHRELFF
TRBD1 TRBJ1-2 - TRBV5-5 TGTGCCAGCAGCCTCGCGCCGGGACAGGGAGAATATGGCTACACCTTC CASSLAPGQGEYGYTF
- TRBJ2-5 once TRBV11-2 TGTGCCAGCAGCTTAGGCTTCGAGACCCAGTACTTC CASSLGFETQYF
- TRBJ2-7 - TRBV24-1 TGTGCCACCAGCCAAGATTACGAGCAGTACTTC CATSQDYEQYF
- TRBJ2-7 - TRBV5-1 TGCGCCAGCCGAGGGACGGTAAGCTCCTACGAGCAGTACTTC CASRGTVSSYEQYF
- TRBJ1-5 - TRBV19 TGTGCCAGTAGTTTTTCCCAAGATGGCAATCAGCCCCAGCATTTT CASSFSQDGNQPQHF
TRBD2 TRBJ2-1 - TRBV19 TGTGCCAGTAGCCCAAATAGCGGGATGGCCGATGAGCAGTTCTTC CASSPNSGMADEQFF
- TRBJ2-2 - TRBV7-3 TGTGCCAGCAGCTTACGACAGGCCGGGGACACCGGGGAGCTGTTTTTT CASSLRQAGDTGELFF
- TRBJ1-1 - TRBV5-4 TGTGCCAGCAGCTTGGATTTGACACGTATGAACACTGAAGCTTTCTTT CASSLDLTRMNTEAFF
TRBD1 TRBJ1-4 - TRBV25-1 TGTGCCAGCAGTAAAGCCGGGACAGGGTGGGATGAAAAACTGTTTTTT CASSKAGTGWDEKLFF
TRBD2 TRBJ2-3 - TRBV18 TGTGCCAGCTCAACGGGGGGGCGAGATACGCAGTATTTT CASSTGGRDTQYF
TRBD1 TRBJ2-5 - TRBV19 TGTGCCAGTAGTACGGGACAGGGCGTTTCGACCCAGTACTTC CASSTGQGVSTQYF
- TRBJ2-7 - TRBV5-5 TGTGCCAGCAGCTCTAGGGTCCTCGAGCAGTACTTC CASSSRVLEQYF
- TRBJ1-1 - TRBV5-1 TGCGCCAGCAGCGCCTCTGCGGGGACGAACACTGAAGCTTTCTTT CASSASAGTNTEAFF
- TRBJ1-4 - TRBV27 TGTGCCAGCAGTTACGTCCAAGAACCAACTAATGAAAAACTGTTTTTT CASSYVQEPTNEKLFF
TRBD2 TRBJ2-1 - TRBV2 TGTGTCAGTCGGGGGGGCTCCTACAATGAGCAGTTCTTC CVSRGGSYNEQFF
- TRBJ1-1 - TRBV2 TGTGCCAGCAGTGAGAGGGCCTTGAACACTGAAGCTTTCTTT CASSERALNTEAFF
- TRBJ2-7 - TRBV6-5 TGTGCCAGCAGACAAGGTAGAGGAGATTCTTACTGGCAGTACTTC CASRQGRGDSYWQYF
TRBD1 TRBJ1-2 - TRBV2 TGTGCCAGCAGCCCACAGGGGAATAGTGGCTACACCTTC CASSPQGNSGYTF
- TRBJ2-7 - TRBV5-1 TGCGCCAGCAGCTTGGGAGGTGACTCCTACGAGCAGTACTTC CASSLGGDSYEQYF
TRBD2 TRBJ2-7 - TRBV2 TGTGCCAGCAGTGGAGGGACTAGCGGGAGGTCGTACGAGCAGTACTTC CASSGGTSGRSYEQYF
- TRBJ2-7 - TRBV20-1 TGCAGTGCCCAATTAGGGTACGAGCAGTACTTC CSAQLGYEQYF
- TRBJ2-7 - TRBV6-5 TGTGCCAGCGGACTACGGGGGCTGGTCTACGAGCAGTACTTC CASGLRGLVYEQYF
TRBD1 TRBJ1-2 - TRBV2 TGTGCCAGCACCCTCCCGGGACAGAACTATGGCTACACCTTC CASTLPGQNYGYTF
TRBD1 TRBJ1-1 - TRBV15 TGTGCCACCAGCAGCCCCGGGGGGACAGGGACTGAAGCTTTCTTT CATSSPGGTGTEAFF
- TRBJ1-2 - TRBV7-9 TGTGCCAGCAGCTTCGGACAGCTGTATGGCTACACCTTC CASSFGQLYGYTF
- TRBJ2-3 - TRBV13 TGTGCCAGCAGCTTGGGGGGGGGCCATACGCAGTATTTT CASSLGGGHTQYF
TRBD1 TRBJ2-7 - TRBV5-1 TGCGCCAGCAGCTCCTTAGGACAGGACTACGAGCAGTACTTC CASSSLGQDYEQYF
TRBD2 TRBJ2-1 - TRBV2 TGTGCCAGCAGTGAAGGACTAGCGTTGGATGAGCAGTTCTTC CASSEGLALDEQFF
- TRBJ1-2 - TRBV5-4 TGTGCCGGCAGCGATAGGACGACCTATGGCTACACCTTC CAGSDRTTYGYTF
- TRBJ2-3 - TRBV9 TGTGCCAGCAGCGTAACGATACCGGGCCAGAGCACAGATACGCAGTATTTT CASSVTIPGQSTDTQYF
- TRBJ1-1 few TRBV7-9 TGTGCCAGCAGGGCACTTGGTGGGGGCACTGAAGCTTTCTTT CASRALGGGTEAFF
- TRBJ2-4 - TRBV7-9 TGTGCCAGCAGCTTAACGGTCGGCAAAAACATTCAGTACTTC CASSLTVGKNIQYF
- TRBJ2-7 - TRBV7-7 TGTGCCAGCAGCTTAGAACACGGGGAGGAGCAGTACTTC CASSLEHGEEQYF
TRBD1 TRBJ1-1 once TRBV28 TGTGCCAGCAGTAGGGACAGAGTGAACACTGAAGCTTTCTTT CASSRDRVNTEAFF